This T cell receptor beta chain was retrieved from a study of blood T cell repertoires in COVID-19. Across the whole study: Specimens from acute and convalescent COVID-19 originated in the United States, Italy and Spain. PBMCs, B-cell-depleted T cells, or T cells provided the cDNA or gDNA that made up the material.

The table lists this clone with a few counts. Original processing notes: Estimated nucleated cell counts came from reference gene primer amplification. The data were produced by immunoSEQ multiplex PCR, yet TCRdb's version contains in-frame clones alone and is incomplete. D and trimming were read from the DNA, whereas the V and J calls and clone size are those reported in that table. The sample lists some 100,000 clones, around 88% seen once, with about 19% in the top ten. Germline V CDR1 and CDR2: LNHNV, YYDKDF (reference sequence). Trimming pared 1 base from V and 6 bases from J, leaving 13 bases between. The CDR3 runs 15 residues.

The chain has TRBV15 and TRBJ1-5, with D maybe TRBD1 (6 bases). The origin of this receptor is a human donor with acute or convalescent COVID-19. The donor label of this sample is uncertain. The source material was peripheral blood. The CDR3 loop reads CATSRGQAEGQPQHF. Here the CDR3 DNA reads TGTGCCACCAGCAGAGGACAGGCCGAGGGTCAGCCCCAGCATTTT.